This is a list of T cell receptor beta chains from one sample in a study of cytomegalovirus exposure and HLA in healthy donors. Sequenced by immunoSEQ multiplex PCR; TCRdb stores in-frame clones only, minus some. Of about 110,000 clones listed, roughly four fifths are singletons. The sequenced sample consisted of PBMCs. These receptors were collected from a middle-aged man in good health and CMV-seronegative. Each CDR3 is given with its conserved first and last residue. The D gene is left open where the match is weak. Not all rows give a size; the values are once, few, many and, for expanded clones, a class.

V gene	clone size	D gene	J gene	CDR3 DNA	CDR3 protein
TRBV18	NA	NA	TRBJ2-1	TGTGCCAGCTCACCACAGGGGGTCTCCTACAATGAGCAGTTCTTC	CASSPQGVSYNEQFF
TRBV6-5	NA	NA	TRBJ2-1	TGTGCCAGCAGTTCTACGGGGGGCGGCAGTCGGCAGTTCTTC	CASSSTGGGSRQFF
TRBV5-4	NA	TRBD2	TRBJ2-3	TGTGCCAGCAGCTCGACTAGCAGAGATACGCAGTATTTT	CASSSTSRDTQYF
TRBV27	NA	TRBD1	TRBJ2-2	TGTGCCAGCACCTCACCAGGGGGGAACACCGGGGAGCTGTTTTTT	CASTSPGGNTGELFF
TRBV7-9	NA	NA	TRBJ2-7	TGTGCCAGCAGCTTAGGGGTGGGGGGATACTCAATCTCCTACGAGCAGTACTTC	CASSLGVGGYSISYEQYF
TRBV4-1	NA	NA	TRBJ2-1	TGCGCCAGCACCTCCCCCCAGGGGGGCGGGAGGAATGAGCAGTTCTTC	CASTSPQGGGRNEQFF
TRBV6-5	once	NA	TRBJ1-6	TGTGCCAGCAGCTCGAAGGGACTCGGGAATTCACCCCTCCACTTT	CASSSKGLGNSPLHF
TRBV5-1	once	NA	TRBJ2-7	TGCGCCAGCAGCCCAAAAAGCGAGGGGGGGTCCTACGAGCAGTACTTC	CASSPKSEGGSYEQYF
TRBV7-9	once	NA	TRBJ1-4	TGTGCCAGCAGCTTCGCTAATGAAAAACTGTTTTTT	CASSFANEKLFF
TRBV5-1	once	NA	TRBJ2-5	TGCGCCAGCAGCTTGGGAGGGCAAGAGACCCAGTACTTC	CASSLGGQETQYF
TRBV6-1	NA	NA	TRBJ2-2	TGTGCCAGCATCCCCAGGCCGAACACCGGGGAGCTGTTTTTT	CASIPRPNTGELFF
TRBV7-2	NA	NA	TRBJ1-5	TGTGCCAGCAGTCTCCAGGTCTCCCAGCCCCAGCATTTT	CASSLQVSQPQHF
TRBV6-5	few	NA	TRBJ1-1	TGTGCCAGCAGGCGCGCTAACACTGAAGCTTTCTTT	CASRRANTEAFF
TRBV5-1	NA	TRBD2	TRBJ2-2	TGCGCCAGCAGCCGGACTAGCGGGGGGCCACGCCCGTCGACCGGGGAGCTGTTTTTT	CASSRTSGGPRPSTGELFF
TRBV14	NA	TRBD1	TRBJ1-2	TGTGCCAGCAGCCACTTGGGACAGGAAAACTATGGCTACACCTTC	CASSHLGQENYGYTF
TRBV29-1	NA	NA	TRBJ1-6	TGCAGCGTTGCTTCGCAGGGAGGAAATTCACCCCTCCACTTT	CSVASQGGNSPLHF
TRBV9	NA	NA	TRBJ2-6	TGTGCCAGCAGGAGGTCTGGGGCCAACGTCCTGACTTTC	CASRRSGANVLTF
TRBV10-1	NA	TRBD2	TRBJ2-1	TGCGCCAGCAGTGATTTCGGGGGGAGCTACAATGAGCAGTTCTTC	CASSDFGGSYNEQFF
TRBV6-5	few	TRBD1	TRBJ1-6	TGTGCCAGCACCCCGGGACAGGGGATTTCACCCCTCCACTTT	CASTPGQGISPLHF
TRBV5-1	NA	TRBD1	TRBJ1-1	TGCGCCAGCAGGCGAGGGACAGGGGGACAAACTGAAGCTTTCTTT	CASRRGTGGQTEAFF
TRBV5-4	NA	NA	TRBJ1-1	TGTGCCAGTCACGGGCCGGGGATGAACACTGAAGCTTTCTTT	CASHGPGMNTEAFF
TRBV15	NA	NA	TRBJ1-5	TGTGCCACCAGCAGAGACCCCACAGGGAGCAATCAGCCCCAGCATTTT	CATSRDPTGSNQPQHF
TRBV19	NA	TRBD2	TRBJ2-1	TGTGCCAGTAGTATAGAAGGATTGCGGGGGGGCTCATTTGGGATGTTCTTC	CASSIEGLRGGSFGMFF
TRBV19	NA	NA	TRBJ2-1	TGTGCCAGTAGCCAGATCCAATCCTCGACCGGCGGGAATGAGCAGTTCTTC	CASSQIQSSTGGNEQFF
TRBV10-3	NA	TRBD1	TRBJ1-5	TGTGCCATCCAGGGGGCAGGATTGGGCAATCAGCCCCAGCATTTT	CAIQGAGLGNQPQHF
TRBV20-1	NA	NA	TRBJ1-1	TGCAGTGTTACGCGGAACACTGAAGCTTTCTTT	CSVTRNTEAFF
TRBV5-4	few	TRBD1	TRBJ2-3	TGTGCCAGCAGCCCTTTGACAGGGGTGATCACAGATACGCAGTATTTT	CASSPLTGVITDTQYF
TRBV5-4	NA	NA	TRBJ2-3	TGTGCCAGCACCCCCGGGTTGGGCACAGATACGCAGTATTTT	CASTPGLGTDTQYF
TRBV27	NA	NA	TRBJ1-6	TGTGCCAGCAGTTTGGGAAACGAGGGCTATAATTCACCCCTCCACTTT	CASSLGNEGYNSPLHF
TRBV29-1	once	NA	TRBJ1-1	TGCAGCGTTGAACGGACGGGAACTGAAGCTTTCTTT	CSVERTGTEAFF
TRBV11-2	NA	NA	TRBJ1-1	TGTGCCAGCAGCGACGACTACCGGGACGGGAGGACTGAAGCTTTCTTT	CASSDDYRDGRTEAFF
TRBV19	NA	TRBD1	TRBJ1-5	TGTGCCAGTAGCGAAACAGGGGGAACTAGTCAGCCCCAGCATTTT	CASSETGGTSQPQHF
TRBV19	NA	NA	TRBJ2-5	TGTGCCAGTAGTATAAGGGTTGGGGGGGCGGAGACCCAGTACTTC	CASSIRVGGAETQYF
TRBV27	once	TRBD1	TRBJ2-3	TGTGCCAGCAGTCCGGGGACAGGCCCCACGGATACGCAGTATTTT	CASSPGTGPTDTQYF
TRBV4-3	NA	NA	TRBJ1-2	TGCGCCAGCAGCCAGAGCAGGGGATATGGCTACACCTTC	CASSQSRGYGYTF
TRBV5-6	NA	TRBD2	TRBJ2-3	TGTGCCAGCAGCTCCCCCTTTCGGGGGGGGTCGGGAGATACGCAGTATTTT	CASSSPFRGGSGDTQYF
TRBV7-2	NA	TRBD1	TRBJ2-2	TGTGCCAGCAGCACCGACAGGGCCGGCGGCCCCGGGGAGCTGTTTTTT	CASSTDRAGGPGELFF
TRBV10-2	NA	TRBD1	TRBJ1-1	TGCGCCAGCAGTGAGTCGATGGGTGGGACAGGGATTAGTGAAGCTTTCTTT	CASSESMGGTGISEAFF
TRBV7-2	NA	TRBD1	TRBJ1-4	TGTGCCAGCAGCTCGGGACAGGATAATGAAAAACTGTTTTTT	CASSSGQDNEKLFF
TRBV15	few	TRBD1	TRBJ1-2	TGTGCCACCAGTCCAGGGGGTGACTATGGCTACACCTTC	CATSPGGDYGYTF
TRBV27	NA	NA	TRBJ2-2	TGTGCCAGCAGTTTATCGCCCCCCCCGGTCGGGGAGCTGTTTTTT	CASSLSPPPVGELFF
TRBV4-2	NA	TRBD2	TRBJ2-1	TGTGCCAGCAGCCAAGATACCAGCGGGGGAAGTTATGAGCAGTTCTTC	CASSQDTSGGSYEQFF
TRBV21-1	NA	NA	TRBJ2-7	TGTGCCAGCGCGTGCCAGGGACAGGGTTACGAGCAGTACTTC	CASACQGQGYEQYF